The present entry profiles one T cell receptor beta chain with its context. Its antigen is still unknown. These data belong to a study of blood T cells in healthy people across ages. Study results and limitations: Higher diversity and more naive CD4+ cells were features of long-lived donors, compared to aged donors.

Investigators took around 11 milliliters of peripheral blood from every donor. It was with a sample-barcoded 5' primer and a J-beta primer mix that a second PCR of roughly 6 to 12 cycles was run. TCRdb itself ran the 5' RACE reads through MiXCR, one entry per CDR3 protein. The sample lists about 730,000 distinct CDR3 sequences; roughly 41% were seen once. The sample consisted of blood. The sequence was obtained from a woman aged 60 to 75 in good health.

The DNA for the CDR3 is TGTGCCAGCAGCCCATTGGGACTCCCTCAAGAGACCCAGTTCTTC. It yields the protein CASSPLGLPQETQFF. This chain links TRBV7-2 with TRBJ2-1; TRBD2 is a possible D gene (6 bases). There are 15 residues in the CDR3. Germline CDR1 and CDR2: SGHTA and FQGNSA. The V end lost 5 bases, the J end lost 13 bases, and 24 bases lay between the germline ends.